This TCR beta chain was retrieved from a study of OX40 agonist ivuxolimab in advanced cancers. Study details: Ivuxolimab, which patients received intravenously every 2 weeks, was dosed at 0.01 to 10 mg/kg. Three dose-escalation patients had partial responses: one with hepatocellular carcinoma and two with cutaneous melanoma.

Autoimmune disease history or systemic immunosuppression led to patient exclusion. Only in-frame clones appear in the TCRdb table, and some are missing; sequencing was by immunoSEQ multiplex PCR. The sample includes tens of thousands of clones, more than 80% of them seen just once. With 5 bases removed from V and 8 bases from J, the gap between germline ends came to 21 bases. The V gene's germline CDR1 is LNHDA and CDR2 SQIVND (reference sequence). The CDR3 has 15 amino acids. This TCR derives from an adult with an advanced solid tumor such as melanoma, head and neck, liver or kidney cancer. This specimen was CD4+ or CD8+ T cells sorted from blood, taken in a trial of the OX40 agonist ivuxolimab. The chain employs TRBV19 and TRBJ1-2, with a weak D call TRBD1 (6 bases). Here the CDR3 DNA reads TGTGCCAGTAGTTCCAACAGGGCCTCCTTAGGAGGCTACACCTTC. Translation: CASSSNRASLGGYTF. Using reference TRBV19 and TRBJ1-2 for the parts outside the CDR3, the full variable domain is DGGITQSPKYLFRKEGQNVTLSCEQNLNHDAMYWYRQDPGQGLRLIYYSQIVNDFQKGDIAEGYSVSREKKESFPLTVTSAQKNPTAFYLCASSSNRASLGGYTFGSGTRLTVV.